Reported below is one T cell receptor (beta chain). Per the germline V gene, CDR1 is LGHDT and CDR2 is YNNKEL (reference sequence). The CDR3 is 15 residues long. The V and J ends lost 3 bases and 4 bases, in that order; junction bases with no gene match: 3. This sample is part of a study of blood T cell repertoires in COVID-19. Produced via immunoSEQ multiplex PCR; TCRdb's table is partial and in-frame only. In the table there are 40,000 or so clones, 91% of which are singletons. The source material was peripheral blood. The receptor's source is a man in his forties or fifties with active COVID-19. The V and J genes are TRBV3-1 (or the pseudogene TRBV3-2) and TRBJ2-2; TRBD1 matches at 9 bases. The CDR3 coding sequence is TGTGCCAGCAGCCAGGGGACAGGGTTCACCGGGGAGCTGTTTTTT. Its translation is CASSQGTGFTGELFF.